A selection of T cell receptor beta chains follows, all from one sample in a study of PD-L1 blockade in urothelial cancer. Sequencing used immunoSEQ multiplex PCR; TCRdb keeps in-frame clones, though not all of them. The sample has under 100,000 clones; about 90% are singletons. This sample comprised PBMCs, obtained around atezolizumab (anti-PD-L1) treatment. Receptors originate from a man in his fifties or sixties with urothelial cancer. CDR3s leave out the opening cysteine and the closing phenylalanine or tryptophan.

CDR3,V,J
ASSQAGTGDEKLF,TRBV5-1,TRBJ1-4
ASSSPGGRGNTGELF,TRBV5-4,TRBJ2-2
AISEFVQEQMNTEAF,TRBV10-3,TRBJ1-1
ASSLAQGQAYEQY,TRBV28,TRBJ2-7
ASSQDRLQAVGLSTDTQY,TRBV14,TRBJ2-3
ASSFPGTGDLETQY,TRBV5-6,TRBJ2-5
ASSDDSSYEQY,TRBV6-1,TRBJ2-7
ASSSGGTGGANVLT,TRBV9,TRBJ2-6
ASRVTTGGPEAF,TRBV6-1,TRBJ1-1
ASRRMTDHSYNSPLH,TRBV27,TRBJ1-6
ASSGTGGYT,TRBV25-1,TRBJ1-2
ASSARQGNYNEQF,TRBV2,TRBJ2-1
ASSATSISYNEQF,TRBV7-6,TRBJ2-1
ASSFDLAGGLGEQY,TRBV5-8,TRBJ2-7
ASSRETGGVNTGELF,TRBV5-4,TRBJ2-2
ASSLGTGSDEQY,TRBV5-1,TRBJ2-7
ASSVGQGTPNDDEQY,TRBV21-1,TRBJ2-7
SVRIAGGPNEQY,TRBV29-1,TRBJ2-7
ATSRTQGGTRGYGYT,TRBV15,TRBJ1-2
ASSQDRGSFRGEQF,TRBV4-2,TRBJ2-1
ASSRDRVDSGNTIY,TRBV18,TRBJ1-3
ASSPFRASGWSSYNEQF,TRBV7-2,TRBJ2-1
ASSAVGLDLEQY,TRBV7-6,TRBJ2-7
ASTPRRSLTGELF,TRBV7-2,TRBJ2-2
ASNSGTGGIYEQY,TRBV6-1,TRBJ2-7
ASSRWDRGSTDTQY,TRBV5-8,TRBJ2-3
ASRGQGTYEQY,TRBV10-1,TRBJ2-7
ASSHRQGRGGELF,TRBV4-1,TRBJ2-2
ASSESSSYLAKNIQY,TRBV10-2,TRBJ2-4
ASSGGFGLADTDTQY,TRBV9,TRBJ2-3
ASNRGQVSGSSYEQY,TRBV5-4,TRBJ2-7
ASSSPRVNQPQH,TRBV28,TRBJ1-5
ASRPEYRAWGEGTEAF,TRBV5-1,TRBJ1-1
ASSPRGKGNNQPQH,TRBV11-2,TRBJ1-5
ASSEGGFGYT,TRBV2,TRBJ1-2
ASSFDIPGDTQY,TRBV28,TRBJ2-3
ASSQLGLAGGPNTGELF,TRBV4-1,TRBJ2-2